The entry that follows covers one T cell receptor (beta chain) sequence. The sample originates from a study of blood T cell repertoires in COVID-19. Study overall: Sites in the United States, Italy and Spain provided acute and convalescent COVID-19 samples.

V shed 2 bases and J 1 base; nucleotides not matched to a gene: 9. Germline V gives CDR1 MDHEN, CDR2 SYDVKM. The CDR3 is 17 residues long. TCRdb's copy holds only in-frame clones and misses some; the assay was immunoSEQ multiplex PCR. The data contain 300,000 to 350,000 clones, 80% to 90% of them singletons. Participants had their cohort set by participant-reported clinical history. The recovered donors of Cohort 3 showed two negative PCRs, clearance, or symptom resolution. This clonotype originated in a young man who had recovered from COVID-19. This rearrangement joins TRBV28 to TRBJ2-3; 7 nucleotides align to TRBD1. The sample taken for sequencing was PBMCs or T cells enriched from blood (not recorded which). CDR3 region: CASSLNQGVMGTDTQYF. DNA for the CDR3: TGTGCCAGCAGTTTAAATCAGGGGGTAATGGGCACAGATACGCAGTATTTT.